This T cell receptor (beta chain) stems from a study of blood T cell repertoires in COVID-19. Clones were sequenced by immunoSEQ multiplex PCR, and TCRdb holds only the in-frame ones, with some missing. The sample holds roughly 190,000 clones; 83% are singletons and the top ten take about 6%. This clone turned up a few times. The CDR3 loop spans 15 amino acids. V was cut by 4 bases and J by 5 bases, with 15 bases left in between. Germline-derived CDR1 and CDR2 are SNHLY and FYNNEI. The genes are TRBV2 and TRBJ2-1; a possible D gene is TRBD1 (5 bases). Sequenced sample: peripheral blood. The receptor was isolated from a middle-aged woman with acute or convalescent COVID-19. CDR3 sequence reads: CASSGVGRSNNEQFF. The DNA of the CDR3 is TGTGCCAGCAGTGGTGTGGGGCGAAGTAACAATGAGCAGTTCTTC. The full variable domain, rest sourced from reference TRBV2 and TRBJ2-1, is EPEVTQTPSHQVTQMGQEVILRCVPISNHLYFYWYRQILGQKVEFLVSFYNNEISEKSEIFDDQFSVERPDGSNFTLKIRSTKLEDSAMYFCASSGVGRSNNEQFFGPGTRLTVL.